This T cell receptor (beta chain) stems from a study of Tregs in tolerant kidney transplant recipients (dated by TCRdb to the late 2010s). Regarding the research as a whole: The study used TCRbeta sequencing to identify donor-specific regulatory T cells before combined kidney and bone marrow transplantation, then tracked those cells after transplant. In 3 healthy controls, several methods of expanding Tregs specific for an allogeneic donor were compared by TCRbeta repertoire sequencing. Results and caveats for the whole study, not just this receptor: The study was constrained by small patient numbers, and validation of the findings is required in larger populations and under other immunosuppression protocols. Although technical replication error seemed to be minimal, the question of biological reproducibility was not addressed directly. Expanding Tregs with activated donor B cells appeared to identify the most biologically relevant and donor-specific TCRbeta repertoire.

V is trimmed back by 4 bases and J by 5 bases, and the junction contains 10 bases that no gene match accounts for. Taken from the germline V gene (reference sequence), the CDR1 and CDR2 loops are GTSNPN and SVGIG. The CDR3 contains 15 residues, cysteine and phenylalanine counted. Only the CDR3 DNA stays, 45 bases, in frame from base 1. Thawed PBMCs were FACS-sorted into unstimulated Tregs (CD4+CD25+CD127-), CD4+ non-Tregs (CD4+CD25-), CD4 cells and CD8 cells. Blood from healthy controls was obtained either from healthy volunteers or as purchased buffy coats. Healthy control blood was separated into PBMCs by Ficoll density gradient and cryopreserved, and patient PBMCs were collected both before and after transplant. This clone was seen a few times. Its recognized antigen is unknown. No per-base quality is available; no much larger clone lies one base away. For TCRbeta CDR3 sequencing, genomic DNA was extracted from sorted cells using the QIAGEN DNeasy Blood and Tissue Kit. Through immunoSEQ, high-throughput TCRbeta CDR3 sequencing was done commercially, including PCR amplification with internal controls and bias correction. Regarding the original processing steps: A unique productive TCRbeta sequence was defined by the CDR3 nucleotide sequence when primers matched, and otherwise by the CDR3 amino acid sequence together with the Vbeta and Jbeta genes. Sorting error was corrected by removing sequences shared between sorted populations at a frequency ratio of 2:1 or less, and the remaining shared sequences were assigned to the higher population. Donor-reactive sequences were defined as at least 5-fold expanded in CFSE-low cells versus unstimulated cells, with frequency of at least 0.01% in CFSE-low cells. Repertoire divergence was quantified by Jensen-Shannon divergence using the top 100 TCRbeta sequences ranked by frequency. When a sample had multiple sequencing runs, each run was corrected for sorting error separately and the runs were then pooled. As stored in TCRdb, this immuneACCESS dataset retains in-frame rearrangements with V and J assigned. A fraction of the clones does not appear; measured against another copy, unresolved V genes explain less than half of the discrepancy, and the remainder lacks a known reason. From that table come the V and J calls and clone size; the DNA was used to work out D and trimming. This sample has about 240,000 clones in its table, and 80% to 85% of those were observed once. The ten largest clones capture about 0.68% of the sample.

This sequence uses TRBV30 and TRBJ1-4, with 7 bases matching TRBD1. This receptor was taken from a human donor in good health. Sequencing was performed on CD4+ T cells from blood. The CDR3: CAWMTGLPRNEKLFF. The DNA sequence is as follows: TGTGCCTGGATGACAGGGCTTCCCCGAAATGAAAAACTGTTTTTT.